This TCR beta chain was sequenced for a study of Ad26.COV2.S vaccination and SARS-CoV-2 variants. Whole-study findings and limits: Non-spike TCR breadth was similar in vaccine and placebo recipients.

TCRdb keeps only in-frame clones here, not all; method: immunoSEQ multiplex PCR. The sample has hundreds of thousands of clones, around nine tenths seen once; the top ten hold 12%. The treatment here: 15 to 20 received Ad26.COV2.S at low or high dose, single or two shots; 5 received placebo; per-sample allocation not given. Specimen acquisition occurred on day 63 following the initial vaccine or placebo injection. An Ad26 vector that expressed Wuhan-strain SARS-CoV-2 spike constituted the vaccine. A note on this clone: The antigen remains unidentified.

The source was peripheral blood, collected in a trial of Ad26.COV2.S vaccine versus placebo. The source is a person between 18 and 60 years old who received the Ad26.COV2.S COVID-19 vaccine or a placebo.

The CDR3 sequence: CASSTKTPTYEQYF. CDR3 sequence (DNA): TGTGCCAGCAGTACCAAAACACCGACCTACGAGCAGTACTTC. The chain has TRBV28 and TRBJ2-7; D is unresolved. The germline gives CDR1 MDHEN, CDR2 SYDVKM. The CDR3 runs 14 residues. With 5 bases removed from V and 2 bases from J, the gap between germline ends came to 13 bases. The complete variable domain, with remaining parts taken from reference TRBV28 and TRBJ2-7, reads DVKVTQSSRYLVKRTGEKVFLECVQDMDHENMFWYRQDPGLGLRLIYFSYDVKMKEKGDIPEGYSVSREKKERFSLILESASTNQTSMYLCASSTKTPTYEQYFGPGTRLTVT.